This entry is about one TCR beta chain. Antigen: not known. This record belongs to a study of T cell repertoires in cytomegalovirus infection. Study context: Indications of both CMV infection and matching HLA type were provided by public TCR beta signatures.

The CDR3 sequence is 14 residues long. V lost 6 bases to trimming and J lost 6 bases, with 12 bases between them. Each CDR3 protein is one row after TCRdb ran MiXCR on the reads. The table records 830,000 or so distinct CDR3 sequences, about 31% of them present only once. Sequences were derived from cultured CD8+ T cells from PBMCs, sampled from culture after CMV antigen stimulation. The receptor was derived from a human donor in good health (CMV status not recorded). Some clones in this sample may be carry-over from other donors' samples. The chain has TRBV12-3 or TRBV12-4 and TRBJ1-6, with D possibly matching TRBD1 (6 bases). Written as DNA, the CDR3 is TGTGCCAGCAGCCCAGGGGCCCTTAATTCACCCCTCCACTTT. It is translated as CASSPGALNSPLHF.